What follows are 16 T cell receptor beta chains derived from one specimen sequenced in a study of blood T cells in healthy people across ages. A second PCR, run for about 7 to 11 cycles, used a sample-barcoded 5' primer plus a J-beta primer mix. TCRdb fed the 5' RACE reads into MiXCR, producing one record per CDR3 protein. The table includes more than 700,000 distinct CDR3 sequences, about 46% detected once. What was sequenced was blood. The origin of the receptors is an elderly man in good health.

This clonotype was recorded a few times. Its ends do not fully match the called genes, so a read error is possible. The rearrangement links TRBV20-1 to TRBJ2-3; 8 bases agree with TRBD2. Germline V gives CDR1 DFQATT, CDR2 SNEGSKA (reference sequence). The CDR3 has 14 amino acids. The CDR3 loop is CSARAGEPTDTQYF. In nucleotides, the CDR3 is TGCAGTGCCAGAGCGGGAGAGCCCACAGATACGCAGTATTTT.

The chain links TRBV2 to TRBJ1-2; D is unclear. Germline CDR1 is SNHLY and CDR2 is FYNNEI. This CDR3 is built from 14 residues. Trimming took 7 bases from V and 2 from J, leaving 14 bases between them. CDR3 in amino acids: CASNYNNPNYGYTF. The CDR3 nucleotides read TGTGCCAGCAATTATAACAACCCAAACTATGGCTACACCTTC.

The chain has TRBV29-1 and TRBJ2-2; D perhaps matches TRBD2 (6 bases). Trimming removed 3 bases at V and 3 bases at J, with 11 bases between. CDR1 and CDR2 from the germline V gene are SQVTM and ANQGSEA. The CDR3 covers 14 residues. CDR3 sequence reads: CSVEGREDTGELFF. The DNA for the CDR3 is TGCAGCGTTGAGGGCAGGGAGGACACCGGGGAGCTGTTTTTT.

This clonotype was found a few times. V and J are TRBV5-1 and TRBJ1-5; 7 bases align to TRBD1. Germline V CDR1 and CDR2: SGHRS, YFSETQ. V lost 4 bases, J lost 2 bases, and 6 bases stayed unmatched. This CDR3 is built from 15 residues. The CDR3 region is CASSADRVGNQPQHF. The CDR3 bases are TGCGCCAGCAGCGCCGACAGGGTCGGCAATCAGCCCCAGCATTTT. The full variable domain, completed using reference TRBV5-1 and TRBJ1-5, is KAGVTQTPRYLIKTRGQQVTLSCSPISGHRSVSWYQQTPGQGLQFLFEYFSETQRNKGNFPGRFSGRQFSNSRSEMNVSTLELGDSALYLCASSADRVGNQPQHFGDGTRLSIL.

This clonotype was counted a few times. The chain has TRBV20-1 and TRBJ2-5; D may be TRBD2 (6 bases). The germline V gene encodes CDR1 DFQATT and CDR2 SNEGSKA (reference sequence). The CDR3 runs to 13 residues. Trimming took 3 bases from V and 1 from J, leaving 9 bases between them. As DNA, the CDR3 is TGCAGTGCTAGGGCTAGCGCCCAAGAGACCCAGTACTTC. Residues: CSARASAQETQYF.

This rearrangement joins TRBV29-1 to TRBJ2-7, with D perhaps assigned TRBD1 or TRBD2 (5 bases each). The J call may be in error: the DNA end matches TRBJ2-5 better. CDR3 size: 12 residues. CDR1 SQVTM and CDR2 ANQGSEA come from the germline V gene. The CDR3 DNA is TGCAGCGCCCACGGGACGGGAGAGACCCAGTACTTC. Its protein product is CSAHGTGETQYF.

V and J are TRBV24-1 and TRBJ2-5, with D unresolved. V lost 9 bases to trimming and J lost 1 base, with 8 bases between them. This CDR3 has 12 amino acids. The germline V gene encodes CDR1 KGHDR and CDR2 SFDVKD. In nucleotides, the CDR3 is TGTGCCACCGGAAACAGCCAAGAGACCCAGTACTTC. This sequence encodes CATGNSQETQYF.

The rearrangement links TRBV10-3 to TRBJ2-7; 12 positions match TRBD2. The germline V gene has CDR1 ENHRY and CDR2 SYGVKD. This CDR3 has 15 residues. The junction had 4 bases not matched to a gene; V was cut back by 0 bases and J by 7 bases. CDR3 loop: CAISESLAGGNEQYF. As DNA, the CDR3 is TGTGCCATCAGTGAGTCGCTAGCGGGGGGGAATGAGCAGTACTTC.

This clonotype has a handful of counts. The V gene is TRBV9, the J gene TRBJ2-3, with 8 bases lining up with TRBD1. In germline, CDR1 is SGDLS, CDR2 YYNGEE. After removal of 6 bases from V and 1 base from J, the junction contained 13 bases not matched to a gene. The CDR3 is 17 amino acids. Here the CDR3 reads CASTEQGGLIGTDTQYF. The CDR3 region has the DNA TGTGCCAGCACCGAACAGGGGGGTCTAATCGGCACAGATACGCAGTATTTT.

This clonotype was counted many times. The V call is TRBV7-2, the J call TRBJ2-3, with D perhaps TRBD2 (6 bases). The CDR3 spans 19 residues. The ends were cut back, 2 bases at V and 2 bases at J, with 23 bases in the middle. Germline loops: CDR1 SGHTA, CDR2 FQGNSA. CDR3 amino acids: CASSLLGFLSGGPTDTQYF. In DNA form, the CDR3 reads TGTGCCAGCAGCTTATTAGGGTTTCTTAGCGGAGGCCCCACAGATACGCAGTATTTT.

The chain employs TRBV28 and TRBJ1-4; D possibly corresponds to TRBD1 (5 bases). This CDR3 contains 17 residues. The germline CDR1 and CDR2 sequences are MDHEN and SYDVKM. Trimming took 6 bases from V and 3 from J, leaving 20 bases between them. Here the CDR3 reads CASRPQRPGGSNEKLFF. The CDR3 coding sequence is TGTGCCAGCAGACCTCAGAGGCCGGGGGGGTCTAATGAAAAACTGTTTTTT.

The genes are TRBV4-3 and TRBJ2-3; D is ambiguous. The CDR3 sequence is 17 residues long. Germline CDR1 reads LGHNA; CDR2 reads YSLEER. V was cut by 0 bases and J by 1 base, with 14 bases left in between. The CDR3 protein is CASSQDVNLRRTDTQYF. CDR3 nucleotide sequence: TGCGCCAGCAGCCAAGATGTTAATCTCCGACGCACAGATACGCAGTATTTT.

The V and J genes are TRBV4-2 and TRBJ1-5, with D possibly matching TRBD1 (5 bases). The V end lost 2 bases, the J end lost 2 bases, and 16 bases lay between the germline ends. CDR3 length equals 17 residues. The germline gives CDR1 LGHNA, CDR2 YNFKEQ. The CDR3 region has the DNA TGTGCCAGCAGCCAAAGTGGGGGAGGGATTGGCAATCAGCCCCAGCATTTT. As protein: CASSQSGGGIGNQPQHF.

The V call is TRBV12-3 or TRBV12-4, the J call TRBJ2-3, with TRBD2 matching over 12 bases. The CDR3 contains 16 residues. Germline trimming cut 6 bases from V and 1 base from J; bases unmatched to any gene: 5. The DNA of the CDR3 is TGTGCCAGCAGCAGGACTAGCGGGACTCGCACAGATACGCAGTATTTT. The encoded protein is CASSRTSGTRTDTQYF.

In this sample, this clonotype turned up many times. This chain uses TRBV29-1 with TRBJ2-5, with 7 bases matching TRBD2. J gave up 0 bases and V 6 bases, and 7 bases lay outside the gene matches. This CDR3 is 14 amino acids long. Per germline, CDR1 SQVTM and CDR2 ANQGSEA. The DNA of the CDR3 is TGCAGCGTGCACCTAGCGGTGTACCAAGAGACCCAGTACTTC. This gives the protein CSVHLAVYQETQYF. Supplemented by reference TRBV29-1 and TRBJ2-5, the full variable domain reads SAVISQKPSRDICQRGTSLTIQCQVDSQVTMMFWYRQQPGQSLTLIATANQGSEATYESGFVIDKFPISRPNLTFSTLTVSNMSPEDSSIYLCSVHLAVYQETQYFGPGTRLLVL.

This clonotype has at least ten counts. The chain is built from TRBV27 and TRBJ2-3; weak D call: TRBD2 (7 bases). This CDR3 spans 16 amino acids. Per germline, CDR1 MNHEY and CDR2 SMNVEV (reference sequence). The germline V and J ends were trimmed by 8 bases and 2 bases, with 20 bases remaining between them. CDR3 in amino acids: CASPREGGPSTDTQYF. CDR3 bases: TGTGCCAGCCCGAGGGAGGGGGGCCCTTCCACAGATACGCAGTATTTT.